This TCR beta chain was sequenced during a study of blood T cell repertoires in COVID-19. Study in general: Nucleic acid was either cDNA or gDNA, and it came from T cells, B-cell-depleted T cells, or PBMCs.

For this clone: The CDR3 carries no conserved terminal phenylalanine or tryptophan, so it likely arises from a read error. The DNA is omitted, as the CDR3 cannot be located on it reliably, and the CDR3 follows TCRdb's listing.

Germline V CDR1 and CDR2: MGHDK, SYGVNS. 11 amino acids form the CDR3, both terminal residues included. This table comes from immunoSEQ multiplex PCR, and its TCRdb copy is limited to in-frame clones, with some not included. The table includes 400,000 to 500,000 clones, around nine tenths detected once. Clinical history reported by participants formed the basis on which cohorts were assigned. The gene calls are TRBV25-1 and TRBJ1-4. This receptor was identified in a woman younger than 35 who had been exposed to COVID-19. Sequenced input: PBMCs or T cells enriched from blood (not recorded which). The CDR3 sequence is CASSECRKAII.